This T cell receptor beta chain was obtained from a study of blood T cell repertoires in COVID-19. Participant ages covered roughly 18 to 89 years across 25 or so US areas. Donors were grouped by their self-reported clinical history. Study processing details: Counts of nucleated cells, estimated from reference gene primer amplification, were obtained. The repertoire was sequenced with immunoSEQ multiplex PCR; TCRdb's copy has only in-frame clones and lacks some. V and J calls and clone size come straight from that table; D and trimming were deduced from the DNA. This table holds over 200,000 clones, around nine tenths found once. This CDR3 has 17 amino acids. V lost 0 bases to trimming and J lost 5 bases; unmatched junction nucleotides: 7. Germline lookup yields CDR1 LGHNT and CDR2 FRNRAP.

The chain couples TRBV12-5 to TRBJ2-1, with 10 positions matching TRBD2. The TCR comes from a woman aged 25 to 39 who had been exposed to COVID-19. Source material: PBMCs or T cells enriched from blood (not recorded which). This CDR3 reads CASGLVKLAGVHNEQFF. The CDR3 bases are TGTGCTAGTGGTTTGGTGAAGCTAGCGGGAGTTCACAATGAGCAGTTCTTC.